One sample yielded the 7 T cell receptor beta chains listed below, sequenced in a study of cytomegalovirus exposure and HLA in healthy donors. Use of 60 Vbeta and 13 Jbeta primers characterized the PCR. Method: immunoSEQ multiplex PCR; TCRdb's copy keeps in-frame clones and lacks some. The table lists roughly 200,000 clones, around 81% of them singletons. Sequencing input: PBMCs. Every receptor here comes from a man aged 35 to 55 in good health and CMV-seronegative.

The chain joins TRBV11-2 to TRBJ1-2; TRBD1 might be the D (5 bases). In germline, CDR1 is SGHAT, CDR2 FQNNGV. V lost 1 base, J lost 2 bases, and 8 bases lay in between. The CDR3 has 14 residues. CDR3 region: CASSLGNRNYGYTF. DNA of the CDR3: TGTGCCAGCAGCTTAGGGAACAGGAACTATGGCTACACCTTC.

The genes are TRBV6-6 and TRBJ2-1; 10 nucleotides align to TRBD2. This CDR3 has 15 amino acids. Germline lookup yields CDR1 MNHNY and CDR2 SVGAGI (reference sequence). With 6 bases clipped from V and 3 bases from J, the junction kept 5 bases outside the gene matches. The CDR3 here is CASRTLAGDYNEQFF. The CDR3 DNA sequence: TGTGCCAGCAGGACTCTAGCGGGGGACTACAATGAGCAGTTCTTC.

This clone was seen a few times. The rearrangement uses TRBV29-1 and TRBJ1-2; 9 nucleotides align to TRBD1. V lost 3 bases, J lost 4 bases, and 12 bases stayed unmatched. This CDR3 spans 16 amino acids. Germline CDR1 is SQVTM and CDR2 is ANQGSEA. CDR3 in DNA: TGCAGCGTTGACTTGTACAGGGGACAGGGTATCTATGGCTACACCTTC. It codes for CSVDLYRGQGIYGYTF.

This chain connects TRBV4-3 to TRBJ1-4; no firm D call. The V gene lost 4 bases and the J gene lost 0 bases, with 12 bases spanning the gap. This CDR3 is 16 amino acids long. Germline V gives CDR1 LGHNA, CDR2 YSLEER. In nucleotides, the CDR3 is TGCGCCAGCAGCCTTTCTAATTATGCAACTAATGAAAAACTGTTTTTT. It is translated as CASSLSNYATNEKLFF.

This rearrangement joins TRBV7-9 to TRBJ2-5; D perhaps matches TRBD2 (6 bases). The CDR3 consists of 14 residues. Germline CDR1 is SEHNR and CDR2 is FQNEAQ (reference sequence). Between the trimmed V and J ends, which lost 3 bases and 1 base, there was a span of 9 bases. For the CDR3, the DNA is TGTGCCAGCAGCTTTTTAGCGGTCCAAGAGACCCAGTACTTC. Residues: CASSFLAVQETQYF.

The chain joins TRBV7-6 to TRBJ2-1; 8 bases fit TRBD2. Germline V lookup: CDR1 SGHVS, CDR2 FNYEAQ. CDR3 length equals 17 residues. V lost 3 bases and J lost 5; bases outside the gene matches: 12. The CDR3 DNA sequence: TGTGCCAGCAGCTTGGGGGGGCCGGGACTAGTAAACAATGAGCAGTTCTTC. This encodes CASSLGGPGLVNNEQFF.

CDR3 residues: CASSFTGRHEQYF. The CDR3 DNA sequence: TGTGCCAGCAGCTTCACGGGGAGGCACGAGCAGTACTTC. J is TRBJ2-7 and V is TRBV7-2; tentative D call: TRBD2 (6 bases). V was trimmed by 3 bases and J by 5 bases, leaving 11 bases between them. The CDR3 covers 13 residues. Germline CDR1 SGHTA, CDR2 FQGNSA.